This TCR beta chain was documented in a study of cytomegalovirus exposure and HLA in healthy donors. Method: immunoSEQ multiplex PCR; TCRdb's copy keeps in-frame clones and lacks some. The table includes about 260,000 clones, around 90% detected once. Study observations and caveats: In vitro checks showed that three CMV-associated chains really do target CMV antigens. There were some public TCRs occurring in many donors, but most TCR sequences were rare. A later analysis found first-cohort TCR clusters tended to co-occur in the 130 or so validation repertoires. Cytomegalovirus association was assigned to some 160 TCR beta chains.

Trimming stripped 0 bases from V and 7 bases from J, with 29 bases between. Germline V gene lookup returns CDR1 SQVTM and CDR2 ANQGSEA. This CDR3 spans 19 amino acids. As to this clone: Antigen specificity is unknown.

Sequenced material: PBMCs. This chain links TRBV29-1 with TRBJ2-3, with D perhaps matching TRBD2 (6 bases). The TCR was taken from a woman aged 25 to 39 in good health and CMV-seronegative. CDR3 in amino acids: CSVEDLRLTPGVEVYTQYF. The DNA of the CDR3 is TGCAGCGTTGAAGATCTACGCTTAACGCCGGGGGTAGAAGTATATACGCAGTATTTT.